Each of the 5 T cell receptor beta chains below was sequenced from the same sample in a study of vaccination and CD4 T cells after COVID-19. Oncomine TCR Beta short-read sequencing was applied to DNA from cultured CD4+ T cells. A single record per CDR3 protein comes from TCRdb applying MiXCR to the PCR reads. The sample carries some 10,000 distinct CDR3 sequences, less than 75% recorded once. For these receptors, no antigen is known. The treatment: roughly ten-day PBMC culture with coronavirus spike peptide pools or control peptides (ViraFEST assay). What was sequenced was CD4+ T cells from blood, cultured in vitro. The source is a human donor who had recovered from COVID-19.

The chain links TRBV19 to TRBJ2-5; the match to TRBD2 covers 11 bases. Trimming took 5 bases from V and 4 from J; bases not matched to a gene: 6. Germline CDR1 LNHDA, CDR2 SQIVND (reference sequence). This CDR3 has 15 residues. The CDR3 reads CASSPTSGGGETQYF. The CDR3 DNA is TGTGCCAGTAGTCCAACTAGCGGGGGAGGAGAGACCCAGTACTTC. Filled out from reference TRBV19 and TRBJ2-5, the complete variable domain reads DGGITQSPKYLFRKEGQNVTLSCEQNLNHDAMYWYRQDPGQGLRLIYYSQIVNDFQKGDIAEGYSVSREKKESFPLTVTSAQKNPTAFYLCASSPTSGGGETQYFGPGTRLLVL.

The chain links TRBV12-3 or TRBV12-4 to TRBJ1-2; 7 nucleotides agree with TRBD1. Trimming at V came to 7 bases and at J to 2 bases, leaving 4 bases not matched to a gene. The CDR3 spans 13 residues. CDR3 sequence (DNA): TGTGCCAGCAAGGGGGCCGCGAACTATGGCTACACCTTC. It specifies CASKGAANYGYTF.

This clonotype was counted between two and nine times. The rearrangement joins TRBV12-3 or TRBV12-4 to TRBJ2-7, with TRBD2 identical over 13 bases. V trimming: 5 bases; J trimming: 5 bases; junction bases outside the gene matches: 12. The CDR3 is 17 amino acids. CDR3 nucleotide sequence: TGTGCCAGCAGTCCCGAATCCCGGACTAGCGGGAGAAACGAGCAGTACTTC. Protein sequence: CASSPESRTSGRNEQYF.

This clonotype was observed a few times. The rearrangement joins TRBV20-1 to TRBJ1-5; maybe TRBD1 (5 bases). Deletions cut 6 bases from V and 7 bases from J, with 13 bases between. CDR1 and CDR2 from the germline V gene are DFQATT and SNEGSKA (reference sequence). CDR3 length: 12 amino acids. The CDR3 region has the DNA TGCAGTGCGCCATTTGGGGGACAGCCCCAGCATTTT. Its translation is CSAPFGGQPQHF.

This clonotype came up a few times. CDR3 amino acids: CASSPRPQGTEAFF. DNA for the CDR3: TGTGCCAGCAGCCCACGCCCCCAAGGGACTGAAGCTTTCTTT. The chain carries TRBV7-8 and TRBJ1-1; D gene uncertain. The CDR3 totals 14 residues. V lost 5 bases and J lost 5, with 15 bases in between. Germline loops: CDR1 SGHVS, CDR2 FQNEAQ.